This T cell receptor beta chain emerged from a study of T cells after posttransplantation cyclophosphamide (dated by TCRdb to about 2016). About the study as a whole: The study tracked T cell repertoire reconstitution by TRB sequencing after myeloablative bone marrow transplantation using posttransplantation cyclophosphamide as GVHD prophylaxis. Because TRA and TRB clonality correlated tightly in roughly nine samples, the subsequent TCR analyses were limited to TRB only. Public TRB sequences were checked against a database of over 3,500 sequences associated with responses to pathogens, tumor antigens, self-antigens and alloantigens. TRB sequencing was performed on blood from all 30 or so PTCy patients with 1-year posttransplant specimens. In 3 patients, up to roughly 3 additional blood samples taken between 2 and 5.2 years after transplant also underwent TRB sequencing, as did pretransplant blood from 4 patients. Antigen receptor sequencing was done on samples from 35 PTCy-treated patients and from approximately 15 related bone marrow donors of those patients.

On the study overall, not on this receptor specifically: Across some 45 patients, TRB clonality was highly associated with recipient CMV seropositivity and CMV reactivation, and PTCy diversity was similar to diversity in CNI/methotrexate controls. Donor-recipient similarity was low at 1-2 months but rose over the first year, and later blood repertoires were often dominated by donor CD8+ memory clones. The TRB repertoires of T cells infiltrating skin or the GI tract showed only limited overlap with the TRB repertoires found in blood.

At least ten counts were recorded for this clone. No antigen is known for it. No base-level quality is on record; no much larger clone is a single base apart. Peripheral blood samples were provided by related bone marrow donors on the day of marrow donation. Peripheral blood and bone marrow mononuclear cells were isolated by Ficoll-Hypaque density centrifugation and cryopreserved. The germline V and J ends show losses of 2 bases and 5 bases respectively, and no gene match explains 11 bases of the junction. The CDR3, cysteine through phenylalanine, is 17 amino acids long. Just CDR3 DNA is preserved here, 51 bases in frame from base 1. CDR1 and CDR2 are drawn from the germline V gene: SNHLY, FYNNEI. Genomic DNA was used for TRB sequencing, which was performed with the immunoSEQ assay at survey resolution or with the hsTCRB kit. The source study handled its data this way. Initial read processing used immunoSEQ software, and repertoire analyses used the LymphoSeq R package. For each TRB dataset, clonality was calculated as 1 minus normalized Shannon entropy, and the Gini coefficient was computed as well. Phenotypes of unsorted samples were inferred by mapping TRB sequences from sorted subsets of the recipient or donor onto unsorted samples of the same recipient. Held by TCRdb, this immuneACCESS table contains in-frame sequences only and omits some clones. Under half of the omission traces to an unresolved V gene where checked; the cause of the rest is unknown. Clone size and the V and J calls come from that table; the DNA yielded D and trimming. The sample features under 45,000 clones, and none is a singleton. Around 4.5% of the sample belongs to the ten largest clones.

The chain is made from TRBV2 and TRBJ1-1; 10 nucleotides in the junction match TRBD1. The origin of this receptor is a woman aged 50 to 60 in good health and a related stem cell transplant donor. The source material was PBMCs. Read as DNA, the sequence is TGTGCCAGCAGTGAACCCATTGCGGGACAGGGGTATACTGAAGCTTTCTTT. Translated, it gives CASSEPIAGQGYTEAFF.